The clone carrying this T cell receptor beta chain appeared many times. Antigen unknown. The CDR3 is 13 residues long. Germline CDR1 and CDR2: SGHTA and FQGNSA. Trimming pared 4 bases from V and 1 base from J, leaving 7 bases between. Libraries from sorted cells used 900,000 to 1,000,000 T cells (CD4+ or CD8+). This sample stems from a study of neurological immune-mediated disorders. Study observations and caveats: In HTLV-1-associated myelopathy, TCR clonal expansion was greatest, and in multiple sclerosis it was least, below healthy controls.

Every sequencing run generated in excess of 160 million TCR-beta sequences. These sequences covered 15-18 subjects. MiXCR, applied by TCRdb to the 5' RACE reads, yields one record per CDR3 protein. Found here are some 20,000 distinct CDR3 sequences, 11% to 15% of them singletons; the top ten hold 7.8%. The V gene is TRBV7-2, the J gene TRBJ1-1; D might be TRBD1 (5 bases). The sequence came from a woman aged 55-70 years with HTLV-1-associated myelopathy (HAM/TSP). The specimen sequenced was CD4+ T cells from blood. The CDR3 DNA follows: TGTGCCAGCAGCTGGACAAGGAACACTGAAGCTTTCTTT. It specifies CASSWTRNTEAFF.